The T cell receptor beta chain described here comes from a study of shared clonotypes between healthy human individuals. Study-wide results and caveats: Sampling covered blood only; tissue repertoires likely differ. The low donor count limited represented genetic and exposure-history diversity.

Details on this clone: Its antigen is as yet unknown.

The CDR3 consists of 18 residues. Germline V gene lookup returns CDR1 SEHNR and CDR2 FQNEAQ (reference sequence). Trimming took 5 bases from V and 5 from J; bases not matched to a gene: 20. Authors' processing steps: ImmunoSEQ output held junction-only sequences without quality scores, so filtering differed. This table comes from immunoSEQ multiplex PCR, and its TCRdb copy is limited to in-frame clones, with some not included. V and J calls and clone size come straight from that table; D and trimming were deduced from the DNA. There are about 480,000 clones in the sample; approximately 79% occur only once, and about an eighth lies in the top ten. Roughly 90 million PBMCs served as the genomic DNA source for unsorted samples.

Sequenced input: PBMCs. The origin of this receptor is a woman aged 40 to 50 in good health. Some clones in this sample may be carry-over from other donors' samples. The V and J genes are TRBV7-9 and TRBJ2-5, with TRBD2 matching 7 bases. The CDR3 here is CASSTRYGGTFKGETQYF. CDR3 DNA: TGTGCCAGCAGCACCCGCTACGGGGGGACGTTTAAGGGGGAGACCCAGTACTTC.